The next 31 T cell receptor beta chains were all read from a single sample in a study of cytomegalovirus exposure and HLA in healthy donors. Some clones are missing from TCRdb's copy, which holds only in-frame ones; the method was immunoSEQ multiplex PCR. This table holds tens of thousands of clones, around nine tenths found once. Source material: PBMCs. The receptors stem from a man between 18 and 29 years old in good health and CMV-seronegative.

In DNA form, the CDR3 reads TGTGCCAGCAGCGTGACTAGCGGGATCACAGGAGATACGCAGTATTTT. Translation: CASSVTSGITGDTQYF. The chain has TRBV7-9 and TRBJ2-3; 11 bases match TRBD2. CDR3 length: 16 residues. The V gene end was trimmed by 5 bases and the J gene end by 5 bases; junction bases not matched to a gene: 9. The germline V gene has CDR1 SEHNR and CDR2 FQNEAQ (reference sequence). Using reference TRBV7-9 and TRBJ2-3 for the parts outside the CDR3, the full variable domain is DTGVSQNPRHKITKRGQNVTFRCDPISEHNRLYWYRQTLGQGPEFLTYFQNEAQLEKSRLLSDRFSAERPKGSFSTLEIQRTEQGDSAMYLCASSVTSGITGDTQYFGPGTRLTVL.

The chain has TRBV6-5 and TRBJ2-7; D is perhaps TRBD2 (6 bases). Germline V gene data show CDR1 as MNHEY and CDR2 as SVGAGI. The CDR3 covers 15 residues. V was shortened by 0 bases and J by 4 bases, with 13 bases between the two germline ends. CDR3 sequence reads: CASSYSFGSGYEQYF. The CDR3 bases are TGTGCCAGCAGTTACTCGTTCGGGAGTGGTTACGAGCAGTACTTC.

This chain uses TRBV9 with TRBJ2-1; TRBD2 might be the D (6 bases). Germline CDR1 is SGDLS and CDR2 is YYNGEE. The CDR3 is 14 amino acids. The germline V and J ends were trimmed by 3 bases and 0 bases, with 7 bases remaining between them. The CDR3 spells CASSAGSSYNEQFF. CDR3 DNA: TGTGCCAGCAGCGCCGGGAGCTCCTACAATGAGCAGTTCTTC.

As concerns this clone: One end of the junction is discordant with germline, which a read error may explain. The rearrangement uses TRBV29-1 and TRBJ2-7; tentatively, D is TRBD2 (6 bases). The germline V gene encodes CDR1 SQVTM and CDR2 ANQGSEA. The CDR3 sequence is 10 residues long. CDR3 region: CSARKGLARF. In DNA form, the CDR3 reads TGCAGCGCAAGGAAGGGACTGGCGCGCTTC.

The rearrangement uses TRBV7-8 and TRBJ2-7; TRBD2 matches 7 bases. Germline V gene sequence: CDR1 SGHVS, CDR2 FQNEAQ. This CDR3 has 18 residues. Trimming at V came to 4 bases and at J to 0 bases, leaving 15 bases not matched to a gene. CDR3 in amino acids: CASSSRLAATPNSYEQYF. The CDR3 nucleotides are TGTGCCAGCAGCTCGCGACTAGCCGCAACCCCAAACTCCTACGAGCAGTACTTC.

This chain uses TRBV4-3 with TRBJ1-1, with a possible D match to TRBD1 (5 bases). V was pared by 1 base and J by 1 base, with 13 bases between. The germline CDR1 and CDR2 sequences are LGHNA and YSLEER. This CDR3 is built from 16 residues. The CDR3 is CASSQGEGVGNTEAFF. The CDR3 DNA is TGCGCCAGCAGCCAAGGTGAAGGGGTCGGGAACACTGAAGCTTTCTTT.

This clone has only a few counts. J is TRBJ2-3 and V is TRBV10-1, with TRBD2 identical over 7 bases. Losses at the gene ends were 5 bases for V and 3 bases for J; bases not matched to a gene: 11. Per germline, CDR1 WNHNN and CDR2 SYGVQD (reference sequence). The CDR3 loop spans 16 amino acids. The CDR3, as DNA: TGCGCCAGCAGTTTCGCGGGAGAGGAGGGGACAGATACGCAGTATTTT. Residues: CASSFAGEEGTDTQYF.

Written as DNA, the CDR3 is TGTGCCACCAGCAGACAACAGGGACAGCCCCAGCATTTT. Protein product: CATSRQQGQPQHF. This chain connects TRBV15 to TRBJ1-5; possible D gene TRBD1, 6 bases. V lost 2 bases and J lost 7, with 9 bases in between. Germline V CDR1 and CDR2: LNHNV, YYDKDF (reference sequence). The CDR3 runs 13 residues.

The genes are TRBV28 and TRBJ1-2, with 8 bases fitting TRBD1. J gave up 4 bases and V 9 bases, and 10 bases lay outside the gene matches. The CDR3 extends over 14 amino acids. The germline gives CDR1 MDHEN, CDR2 SYDVKM. The CDR3 DNA is TGTGCCAGTAACAGGGGGGGAATATCCTATGGCTACACCTTC. This translates into CASNRGGISYGYTF.

V is TRBV28 and J is TRBJ2-5; 7 bases line up with TRBD2. The length of the CDR3 is 17 residues. Germline CDR1 and CDR2: MDHEN and SYDVKM. Trimming removed 2 bases from V and 2 bases from J; junction bases left unmatched: 11. CDR3 nucleotide sequence: TGTGCCAGCAGTTTACGCGAGCGGGGTAGTGGGCAAGAGACCCAGTACTTC. It yields the protein CASSLRERGSGQETQYF. Full variable domain (remainder filled in from reference TRBV28 and TRBJ2-5): DVKVTQSSRYLVKRTGEKVFLECVQDMDHENMFWYRQDPGLGLRLIYFSYDVKMKEKGDIPEGYSVSREKKERFSLILESASTNQTSMYLCASSLRERGSGQETQYFGPGTRLLVL.

The chain uses TRBV30 and TRBJ2-6, with D perhaps TRBD1 (6 bases). Germline V gene data show CDR1 as GTSNPN and CDR2 as SVGIG (reference sequence). The CDR3 is made up of 16 amino acids. The ends were cut back, 2 bases at V and 3 bases at J, with 14 bases in the middle. CDR3 sequence: CAWSYRDLYGANVLTF. CDR3 coding DNA: TGTGCCTGGAGTTACAGGGATCTATATGGGGCCAACGTCCTGACTTTC.

The genes are TRBV7-8 and TRBJ1-5; 7 bases fit TRBD1. There are 15 residues in the CDR3. Germline trimming cut 5 bases from V and 5 bases from J; bases unmatched to any gene: 9. Looked up from germline, CDR1 is SGHVS and CDR2 is FQNEAQ. The CDR3 is CASSPRTGRDQPQHF. In DNA form, the CDR3 reads TGTGCCAGCAGCCCGAGGACAGGAAGGGATCAGCCCCAGCATTTT.

V gene TRBV7-9 combines with J gene TRBJ2-3, with TRBD2 matching over 7 bases. This CDR3 spans 10 amino acids. Trimming took 11 bases from V and 4 from J; bases not matched to a gene: 0. From germline, CDR1 is SEHNR and CDR2 FQNEAQ (reference sequence). DNA of the CDR3: TGTGCCGGGGGGGCAGATACGCAGTATTTT. Its protein is CAGGADTQYF.

This clone has just a few counts. The rearrangement links TRBV5-1 to TRBJ2-7, with D possibly being TRBD1 (6 bases). Trimming stripped 4 bases from V and 0 bases from J, with 11 bases between. Germline V gives CDR1 SGHRS, CDR2 YFSETQ. This CDR3 is built from 14 residues. CDR3 residues: CASSEGTPSYEQYF. CDR3 nucleotides: TGCGCCAGCAGCGAAGGGACACCCTCCTACGAGCAGTACTTC.

This clone was seen only once. This sequence joins TRBV10-3 and TRBJ2-2; 10 positions agree with TRBD2. Germline V gives CDR1 ENHRY, CDR2 SYGVKD. The ends lost 10 bases at V and 5 bases at J; junction bases unmatched: 10. The CDR3 sequence is 15 residues long. The CDR3 DNA follows: TGTGCCACCCTACCAGCGGGAGGGTCAACCGGGGAGCTGTTTTTT. It is translated as CATLPAGGSTGELFF.

The rearrangement uses TRBV9 and TRBJ2-1; 8 nucleotides agree with TRBD2. Per the germline V gene, CDR1 is SGDLS and CDR2 is YYNGEE. The CDR3 totals 15 residues. V was clipped by 0 bases and J by 5 bases; unmatched bases: 4. The CDR3 sequence is CASSVVAGPNNEQFF. The DNA for the CDR3 is TGTGCCAGCAGCGTAGTAGCGGGGCCGAACAATGAGCAGTTCTTC.

The chain couples TRBV7-9 to TRBJ1-1; D is unclear. The CDR3 loop spans 16 amino acids. Germline V gene sequence: CDR1 SEHNR, CDR2 FQNEAQ (reference sequence). V dropped 5 bases and J dropped 1 base, with 17 bases sitting between them. The CDR3 loop reads CASSPNKGGGNTEAFF. CDR3 bases: TGTGCCAGCAGCCCAAACAAAGGAGGAGGGAACACTGAAGCTTTCTTT.

This clone was found once. This chain uses TRBV28 with TRBJ2-1; no definite D call. CDR1 is MDHEN and CDR2 is SYDVKM in the germline V gene. Trimming removed 7 bases at V and 6 bases at J, with 10 bases between. This CDR3 has 12 residues. The CDR3 DNA reads TGTGCCAGCACCACCGGGTCCAATGAGCAGTTCTTC. Protein: CASTTGSNEQFF.

The chain links TRBV27 to TRBJ2-5; 7 positions match TRBD2. Germline loops: CDR1 MNHEY, CDR2 SMNVEV (reference sequence). This CDR3 is built from 13 residues. Unmatched junction bases numbered 8, after V lost 6 bases and J lost 7 bases. CDR3 bases: TGTGCCAGCAGCCCAGCGGGATTTTTGACCCAGTACTTC. Translating gives CASSPAGFLTQYF.

This clone occurred once. V and J are TRBV2 and TRBJ2-5, with TRBD1 matching 9 bases. This CDR3 is built from 17 residues. V lost 4 bases, J lost 4 bases, and 13 bases stayed unmatched. Germline lookup yields CDR1 SNHLY and CDR2 FYNNEI. The CDR3 region has the DNA TGTGCCAGCAGTGCGGGACAGGGAATGAGGTCGGGAGAGACCCAGTACTTC. Its translation is CASSAGQGMRSGETQYF.

This chain connects TRBV18 to TRBJ2-2; 8 bases are shared with TRBD2. V dropped 3 bases and J dropped 1; count of bases not matched to a gene: 1. The CDR3 totals 15 residues. Germline loops: CDR1 KGHSH, CDR2 LQKENI. Here the CDR3 DNA reads TGTGCCAGCTCACCGGCGGGAGGGAACACCGGGGAGCTGTTTTTT. It translates to CASSPAGGNTGELFF. The variable domain in full, with the rest retrieved from reference TRBV18 and TRBJ2-2, is NAGVMQNPRHLVRRRGQEARLRCSPMKGHSHVYWYRQLPEEGLKFMVYLQKENIIDESGMPKERFSAEFPKEGPSILRIQQVVRGDSAAYFCASSPAGGNTGELFFGEGSRLTVL.

This chain connects TRBV15 to TRBJ2-7; 10 bases are shared with TRBD2. The V gene's germline CDR1 is LNHNV and CDR2 YYDKDF (reference sequence). The ends lost 1 base at V and 6 bases at J; junction bases unmatched: 0. The CDR3 runs to 13 residues. CDR3 in amino acids: CATSRVAGGEQYF. Written as DNA, the CDR3 is TGTGCCACCAGCAGAGTAGCGGGAGGCGAGCAGTACTTC.

The chain uses TRBV9 and TRBJ2-2, with D possibly being TRBD2 (6 bases). This CDR3 has 17 amino acids. The V gene's germline CDR1 is SGDLS and CDR2 YYNGEE. V shed 4 bases and J shed 0 bases, with 16 bases lying between them. CDR3 region: CASSSRGGGANTGELFF. CDR3 in DNA: TGTGCCAGCAGCTCAAGAGGTGGCGGGGCGAACACCGGGGAGCTGTTTTTT.

This chain links TRBV7-9 with TRBJ2-7; D possibly corresponds to TRBD2 (6 bases). The CDR3 consists of 15 residues. Trimming shortened V by 4 bases and J by 2 bases, and 15 bases separated the two germline ends. The germline CDR1 and CDR2 sequences are SEHNR and FQNEAQ (reference sequence). The chain's CDR3 is CASSSGYSGAYEQYF. DNA for the CDR3: TGTGCCAGCAGCTCCGGTTATTCGGGGGCCTACGAGCAGTACTTC.

Here the CDR3 reads CASSTKQAGAGVETQYF. Here the CDR3 DNA reads TGTGCCAGCAGCACAAAGCAAGCGGGAGCAGGAGTGGAGACCCAGTACTTC. V is TRBV21-1 and J is TRBJ2-5; the DNA was not compared with TRBD2, the D call given in the table. TRBV21-1 is reported as a pseudogene. CDR3 size: 17 residues.

The rearrangement links TRBV6-4 to TRBJ2-3; maybe TRBD2 (6 bases). This CDR3 contains 14 residues. V was pared by 6 bases and J by 6 bases, with 16 bases between. The germline V gene has CDR1 MRHNA and CDR2 SNTAGT. The CDR3 region is CASRRDSLSDTQYF. CDR3 in DNA: TGTGCCAGCAGGAGGGACTCCCTCTCTGATACGCAGTATTTT.

The J gene is TRBJ2-1, the V gene TRBV29-1, with 13 nucleotides matching TRBD2. The CDR3 extends over 16 amino acids. Germline V gene sequence: CDR1 SQVTM, CDR2 ANQGSEA. V shed 6 bases, J shed 0 bases, and the junction held 5 bases outside the gene matches. CDR3 DNA sequence: TGCAGCGTGCCCGGGACTAGCGGGAACTCCTACAATGAGCAGTTCTTC. It yields the protein CSVPGTSGNSYNEQFF.

The CDR3 DNA reads as TGTGCCAGCAGTTACTCCGCCGGGACTAGCCTTAATGAGCAGTTCTTC. This codes for CASSYSAGTSLNEQFF. This chain joins TRBV6-5 and TRBJ2-1; 9 bases are shared with TRBD2. The trim removed 0 bases at V and 7 bases at J, leaving 7 bases unmatched. Per germline, CDR1 MNHEY and CDR2 SVGAGI. The CDR3 is 16 residues long.

The chain couples TRBV18 to TRBJ2-3, with TRBD2 matching over 9 bases. The germline gives CDR1 KGHSH, CDR2 LQKENI. This CDR3 spans 15 amino acids. With 4 bases clipped from V and 2 bases from J, the junction kept 4 bases outside the gene matches. The CDR3 sequence: CASSLLAGNTDTQYF. The CDR3 nucleotides are TGTGCCAGCTCACTGCTAGCGGGAAACACAGATACGCAGTATTTT.

This clone was observed once. CDR3 in DNA: TGTGCCAGCAGGGATCTAGCGGGGCAAGAGACCCAGTACTTC. Translation: CASRDLAGQETQYF. The J gene is TRBJ2-5, the V gene TRBV6-5; 9 positions match TRBD2. The CDR3 spans 14 residues. Germline V gene sequence: CDR1 MNHEY, CDR2 SVGAGI. J gave up 2 bases and V 6 bases, and 4 bases lay outside the gene matches.

This rearrangement joins TRBV28 to TRBJ1-1; TRBD1 might be the D (5 bases). Looked up from germline, CDR1 is MDHEN and CDR2 is SYDVKM. Trimming left V 4 bases short and J 1 base short, with 13 bases between. The length of the CDR3 is 15 residues. The chain's CDR3 is CASSSGGLENTEAFF. CDR3 sequence (DNA): TGTGCCAGCAGTTCCGGGGGGTTGGAGAACACTGAAGCTTTCTTT.